What follows is one T cell receptor beta chain and its context. Trimming took off 2 bases at V and 0 bases at J, with 6 bases between the two ends. The CDR3 totals 14 residues. Germline-derived CDR1 and CDR2 are MRHNA and SNTAGT. Alpha- and beta-chain coverage of first-strand cDNA came from TRAV- and TRBV-specific primers. With a V-primer adapter and a constant-region primer, TCRs were amplified for about 22 PCR cycles. In vitro transcription amplified isolated mRNA. TCRdb redid the calling of the reads with MiXCR, one entry per CDR3 protein. This repertoire shows around 84,000 distinct CDR3 sequences, less than 20% found once; its top ten account for approximately 1.5%. The data stem from a study of low-dose radiotherapy and immunotherapy resistance in tumors. Overall study: On a schedule of every two weeks, intravenous cyclophosphamide at a dose of 200 mg/m2 was delivered one day before each radiation and immunotherapy administration.

Time point specified: after trial treatment. Treatment noted: LDRT plus nivolumab, ipilimumab, low-dose cyclophosphamide and aspirin (RACIN trial). The genes are TRBV6-4 and TRBJ2-3; D is uncertain. The sequence was obtained from a male donor with prostate cancer. Sequenced here: PBMCs, sampled after low-dose radiotherapy plus immunotherapy. The CDR3 protein is CASSDEKSTDTQYF. CDR3 in DNA: TGTGCCAGCAGTGACGAGAAAAGCACAGATACGCAGTATTTT.